The 28 T cell receptor beta chains below come from one sample, sequenced in a study of T cell repertoires in cytomegalovirus infection. Each CDR3 protein gets one entry after TCRdb re-called the reads with MiXCR. The sample holds 200,000 or so distinct CDR3 sequences, under 30% seen once. Sequenced sample: PBMCs. These receptors were taken from a human donor in good health (CMV status not recorded). Some clones in this sample may be carry-over from other donors' samples.

This chain joins TRBV12-3 or TRBV12-4 and TRBJ2-1; D may be TRBD1 or TRBD2 (5 bases each). Trimming cost V 2 bases and J 7 bases, with 12 bases left between them. The CDR3 contains 14 residues. This CDR3 is CASSLLGRVNEQFF. CDR3 sequence (DNA): TGTGCCAGCAGTTTACTGGGGCGGGTTAATGAGCAGTTCTTC.

This clonotype has a handful of counts. The rearrangement uses TRBV19 and TRBJ1-1, with D maybe TRBD1 (5 bases). This CDR3 has 13 residues. V gave up 7 bases and J gave up 4 bases, with 13 bases separating them. Germline loops: CDR1 LNHDA, CDR2 SQIVND (reference sequence). The CDR3 DNA follows: TGTGCCAGTAAGGGCATCGGGGGCACTGAAGCTTTCTTT. Translation gives CASKGIGGTEAFF.

The chain uses TRBV4-3 and TRBJ2-7, with TRBD2 identical over 11 bases. The V gene end was trimmed by 4 bases and the J gene end by 2 bases; junction bases not matched to a gene: 4. From germline, CDR1 is LGHNA and CDR2 YSLEER. CDR3 length equals 15 residues. CDR3 nucleotides: TGCGCCAGCAGCCTCTATAGCGGGGGGGCCTACGAGCAGTACTTC. Its translation is CASSLYSGGAYEQYF.

CDR3 nucleotides: TGTGCCAGCAGCTTGTATAGAGGTTTGGAAACTGAAGCTTTCTTT. It is translated as CASSLYRGLETEAFF. V usage is TRBV5-4 and J usage is TRBJ1-1, with no clear D. Deletions cut 1 base from V and 5 bases from J, with 15 bases between. Germline V gene lookup returns CDR1 SGHNT and CDR2 YYREEE (reference sequence). This CDR3 spans 15 amino acids. The full variable domain, with the rest looked up from reference TRBV5-4 and TRBJ1-1, is ETGVTQSPTHLIKTRGQQVTLRCSSQSGHNTVSWYQQALGQGPQFIFQYYREEENGRGNFPPRFSGLQFPNYSSELNVNALELDDSALYLCASSLYRGLETEAFFGQGTRLTVV.

This clonotype appeared a few times. The chain's CDR3 is CASVAGTNSPLHF. The CDR3 nucleotides read TGTGCCAGCGTCGCAGGGACAAATTCACCCCTCCACTTT. The chain has TRBV2 and TRBJ1-6, with a tentative D call TRBD1 (6 bases). The CDR3 length is 13 residues. The germline CDR1 and CDR2 sequences are SNHLY and FYNNEI. The V end lost 8 bases, the J end lost 7 bases, and 12 bases lay between the germline ends.

This clonotype was detected only once. The chain is built from TRBV7-9 and TRBJ2-1, with D perhaps matching TRBD2 (5 bases). This CDR3 has 11 amino acids. Trimming took 5 bases from V and 8 from J, leaving 7 bases between them. In germline, CDR1 is SEHNR, CDR2 FQNEAQ (reference sequence). The CDR3 coding sequence is TGTGCCAGCAGCCCCGGGGATGAGCAGTTCTTC. Protein sequence: CASSPGDEQFF.

This chain connects TRBV20-1 to TRBJ1-1; tentatively, D is TRBD1 (5 bases). From germline, CDR1 is DFQATT and CDR2 SNEGSKA (reference sequence). V was pared by 5 bases and J by 8 bases, with 12 bases between. CDR3 length: 11 amino acids. CDR3 nucleotide sequence: TGCAGTGCTGGGGACCTTGAAGAAGCTTTCTTT. This translates into CSAGDLEEAFF.

The chain joins TRBV6-2 or TRBV6-3 to TRBJ1-2; D is perhaps TRBD1 (5 bases). Germline V lookup: CDR1 MNHEY, CDR2 SVGEGT. V lost 7 bases to trimming and J lost 8 bases, with 14 bases between them. The CDR3 has 12 amino acids. CDR3 in DNA: TGTGCCAGCACCCAAGACAGAGACGGCTACACCTTC. Protein product: CASTQDRDGYTF.

This clonotype was observed many times. The chain employs TRBV7-2 and TRBJ2-2; 15 bases agree with TRBD2. The CDR3 is made up of 16 amino acids. The germline CDR1 and CDR2 sequences are SGHTA and FQGNSA. V was clipped by 10 bases and J by 6 bases; unmatched bases: 9. The CDR3 loop is CAIWTSGGVHAGELFF. CDR3 sequence (DNA): TGTGCCATATGGACTAGCGGGGGGGTTCACGCCGGGGAGCTGTTTTTT.

The rearrangement links TRBV28 to TRBJ1-1; a weak D match, TRBD1 (6 bases). CDR1 is MDHEN, CDR2 SYDVKM, per germline. Deletions cut 5 bases from V and 7 bases from J, with 23 bases between. CDR3 length: 16 amino acids. In nucleotides, the CDR3 is TGTGCCAGCAGTACAATGGGGGGCAGATCAGTCTATGAAGCTTTCTTT. This codes for CASSTMGGRSVYEAFF.

There are many counts of this clonotype. The chain's CDR3 is CASSEAEAQPYYEQYF. DNA of the CDR3: TGTGCCAGCAGTGAAGCGGAGGCCCAACCATACTACGAGCAGTACTTC. The chain combines TRBV6-1 with TRBJ2-7; perhaps TRBD2 as D (5 bases). The CDR3 totals 16 residues. The V gene's germline CDR1 is MNHNS and CDR2 SASEGT. The germline V and J ends were trimmed by 0 bases and 3 bases, with 15 bases remaining between them.

This clonotype was picked up a small number of times. The chain has TRBV12-3 or TRBV12-4 and TRBJ1-6; no clear D. V lost 7 bases and J lost 10, with 23 bases in between. The CDR3 is 16 residues long. The CDR3 protein is CASMFYLTIGGSPLHF. The CDR3 nucleotides read TGTGCCAGCATGTTTTACCTCACAATCGGAGGATCACCCCTCCACTTT.

The CDR3 protein is CASSLEGQGNDEQFF. CDR3 coding DNA: TGTGCCAGCAGCTTAGAGGGACAGGGGAACGATGAGCAGTTCTTC. The V gene is TRBV7-8, the J gene TRBJ2-1; 10 nucleotides match TRBD1. The CDR3 is made up of 15 amino acids. CDR1 and CDR2 from the germline V gene are SGHVS and FQNEAQ. The trim removed 1 base at V and 8 bases at J, leaving 5 bases unmatched.

The sample holds a few counts of this clonotype. The V gene is TRBV29-1, the J gene TRBJ1-2; 9 bases match TRBD1. The CDR3 length is 19 residues. Per the germline V gene, CDR1 is SQVTM and CDR2 is ANQGSEA. J lost 3 bases, V lost 3 bases, and 20 bases had no gene match. CDR3 DNA sequence: TGCAGCGTTGACCACTCGCCGGGACAGGGTAGAGGGGTGGACTATGGCTACACCTTC. Amino acids: CSVDHSPGQGRGVDYGYTF.

This clonotype showed up many times. The rearrangement joins TRBV7-2 to TRBJ2-2; perhaps TRBD1 as D (5 bases). The CDR3 extends over 15 amino acids. Per the germline V gene, CDR1 is SGHTA and CDR2 is FQGNSA. The V gene lost 5 bases and the J gene lost 0 bases, with 10 bases spanning the gap. The CDR3 protein is CASSATGSNTGELFF. DNA of the CDR3: TGTGCCAGCAGCGCAACAGGCTCGAACACCGGGGAGCTGTTTTTT.

This clonotype came up many times. The rearrangement uses TRBV7-2 and TRBJ1-6; the match to TRBD1 covers 8 bases. Germline V gene sequence: CDR1 SGHTA, CDR2 FQGNSA. V dropped 2 bases and J dropped 6; count of bases not matched to a gene: 3. The CDR3 has 15 residues. The CDR3 loop reads CASSLWTGSNSPLHF. CDR3 nucleotide sequence: TGTGCCAGCAGCTTATGGACAGGGAGTAATTCACCCCTCCACTTT. Variable domain in full (rest from reference TRBV7-2 and TRBJ1-6): GAGVSQSPSNKVTEKGKDVELRCDPISGHTALYWYRQSLGQGLEFLIYFQGNSAPDKSGLPSDRFSAERTGGSVSTLTIQRTQQEDSAVYLCASSLWTGSNSPLHFGNGTRLTVT.

Remarks on this clonotype: As the CDR3 is not closed by the conserved phenylalanine or tryptophan, this likely results from a read error. The DNA is omitted, as the CDR3 cannot be located on it reliably, and the CDR3 follows TCRdb's listing. The gene calls are TRBV6-5 and TRBJ1-1; TRBD1 reflects the table's D call only, with no check against the DNA. CDR1 is MNHEY and CDR2 is SVGAGI in the germline V gene. The CDR3 is 13 amino acids in total, end residues counted. The CDR3 loop reads CASSYGQGTPIVT.

The chain joins TRBV27 to TRBJ1-1; possible D gene TRBD1, 5 bases. Germline V CDR1 and CDR2: MNHEY, SMNVEV (reference sequence). Trimming removed 8 bases at V and 4 bases at J, with 17 bases between. There are 14 residues in the CDR3. The CDR3 spells CASGRTGALTEAFF. Here the CDR3 DNA reads TGTGCCAGCGGCCGAACCGGGGCCCTCACTGAAGCTTTCTTT.

This chain links TRBV11-2 with TRBJ2-7; tentative D call: TRBD2 (5 bases). The CDR3 runs 16 residues. Trimming removed 5 bases at V and 3 bases at J, with 20 bases between. Germline V CDR1 and CDR2: SGHAT, FQNNGV. This CDR3 is CASSPSRDPRGYEQYF. DNA of the CDR3: TGTGCCAGCAGCCCCTCGAGGGATCCCCGGGGCTACGAGCAGTACTTC.

In the case of this clonotype: This may stem from a read error, because a much larger clone lies one nucleotide away. This chain joins TRBV7-2 and TRBJ2-3, with D uncertain. The CDR3 spans 13 residues. Per germline, CDR1 SGHTA and CDR2 FQGNSA. In DNA form, the CDR3 reads TGTGCCAGGAGCTTAGGAAGCACAGATACGCAGTATTTT. It codes for CARSLGSTDTQYF.

The rearrangement uses TRBV19 and TRBJ1-1; D uncertain. The germline V and J ends were trimmed by 1 base and 0 bases, with 0 bases remaining between them. CDR1 is LNHDA, CDR2 SQIVND, per germline (reference sequence). The CDR3 spans 12 residues. The DNA of the CDR3 is TGTGCCAGTAGTATAGTGAACACTGAAGCTTTCTTT. Translated: CASSIVNTEAFF.

Notes on this clonotype: At one of its ends the junction is not consistent with the germline gene, which may arise from a read error. The chain carries TRBV6-2 or TRBV6-3 and TRBJ2-5; D is undetermined. The CDR3 is 11 residues long. The germline V gene has CDR1 MNHEY and CDR2 SVGEGT. This CDR3 is CASSNQETQYF. As DNA, the CDR3 is TGTGCCAGCAGTAACCAGGAGACCCAGTACTTC.

This clonotype was detected ten times or more. CDR3 sequence: CASSLLGGDSTDTQYF. In DNA form, the CDR3 reads TGTGCCAGCAGCCTCCTGGGCGGGGATAGCACAGATACGCAGTATTTT. The chain carries TRBV7-2 and TRBJ2-3; D possibly corresponds to TRBD2 (6 bases). This CDR3 comprises 16 residues. Germline CDR1 SGHTA, CDR2 FQGNSA. V shed 5 bases and J shed 0 bases, with 15 bases lying between them. The variable domain in full, completed from reference TRBV7-2 and TRBJ2-3, reads GAGVSQSPSNKVTEKGKDVELRCDPISGHTALYWYRQSLGQGLEFLIYFQGNSAPDKSGLPSDRFSAERTGGSVSTLTIQRTQQEDSAVYLCASSLLGGDSTDTQYFGPGTRLTVL.

CDR3 sequence reads: CATSNTGEYYGYTF. The CDR3 DNA sequence: TGTGCCACCAGCAATACAGGGGAGTACTATGGCTACACCTTC. V usage is TRBV15 and J usage is TRBJ1-2; 7 nucleotides agree with TRBD1. The CDR3 spans 14 residues. From germline, CDR1 is LNHNV and CDR2 YYDKDF (reference sequence). The junction had 5 bases not matched to a gene; V was cut back by 4 bases and J by 3 bases.

This clonotype was seen only a few times. The J gene is TRBJ1-1, the V gene TRBV6-5, with TRBD1 matching over 9 bases. This CDR3 is built from 14 residues. CDR1 is MNHEY and CDR2 is SVGAGI in the germline V gene. V trimming: 8 bases; J trimming: 5 bases; junction bases outside the gene matches: 9. Here the CDR3 DNA reads TGTGCCAGCGGACAGGGGTTTAAAGGGACTGAAGCTTTCTTT. Translation gives CASGQGFKGTEAFF.

There are a few counts of this clonotype. The chain recombines TRBV12-3 or TRBV12-4 with TRBJ2-3; 9 bases match TRBD1. The CDR3 has 16 residues. Trimming at V came to 5 bases and at J to 3 bases, leaving 9 bases not matched to a gene. In nucleotides, the CDR3 is TGTGCCAGCAGTCCGTACAGGGGGCTAAGGACAGATACGCAGTATTTT. Residues: CASSPYRGLRTDTQYF.

This clonotype was seen at least ten times. This rearrangement joins TRBV7-2 to TRBJ2-4; D uncertain. Germline V gene sequence: CDR1 SGHTA, CDR2 FQGNSA. The V gene lost 1 base and the J gene lost 11 bases, with 6 bases spanning the gap. The CDR3 is 11 amino acids. CDR3 sequence reads: CASSLEGFQYF. CDR3 nucleotide sequence: TGTGCCAGCAGCTTAGAGGGCTTTCAGTACTTC.

This clonotype appeared a few times. This chain connects TRBV20-1 to TRBJ2-5; 12 nucleotides align to TRBD2. The CDR3 is 15 residues long. V lost 6 bases and J lost 6; bases outside the gene matches: 11. Per germline, CDR1 DFQATT and CDR2 SNEGSKA (reference sequence). The CDR3 DNA reads as TGCAGTGCCTCACCCCTAGCGGGGGGGGATCAGACCCAGTACTTC. It codes for CSASPLAGGDQTQYF.